What follows are 23 T cell receptor beta chains derived from one specimen sequenced in a study of patients and donors after allogeneic stem cell transplantation. TCRdb used MiXCR to reprocess the RT-PCR reads, holding one entry per CDR3 protein. Altogether 390,000 or so distinct CDR3 sequences are present, roughly 17% being singletons, with the ten largest covering about 7%. Sequencing was performed on blood, either unsorted or a sorted T cell fraction (not recorded which). The receptors derive from a human donor who was either an allogeneic HSCT recipient or a stem cell or donor lymphocyte infusion donor (not recorded which). It is not recorded whose cells these are; they may come from a transplant donor.

The chain couples TRBV9 to TRBJ2-7, with D possibly TRBD1 on 5 matching bases. Germline V lookup: CDR1 SGDLS, CDR2 YYNGEE. This CDR3 has 14 amino acids. V lost 3 bases, J lost 5 bases, and 15 bases lay in between. The CDR3 reads CASSGEGAADEQYF. CDR3 coding DNA: TGTGCCAGCAGCGGCGAAGGGGCAGCAGACGAGCAGTACTTC.

The chain links TRBV5-6 to TRBJ2-7; TRBD2 matches 12 bases. Germline CDR1 SGHDT, CDR2 YYEEEE. The CDR3 has 15 residues. V lost 4 bases, J lost 3 bases, and 5 bases stayed unmatched. CDR3 region: CASSPTSGRFYEQYF. CDR3 coding DNA: TGTGCCAGCAGCCCGACTAGCGGGAGATTCTACGAGCAGTACTTC.

The chain combines TRBV4-3 with TRBJ1-5; D call uncertain. V lost 4 bases, J lost 2 bases, and 12 bases lay in between. In germline, CDR1 is LGHNA, CDR2 YSLEER. This CDR3 spans 15 amino acids. CDR3 sequence reads: CASSPSRMGNQPQHF. The CDR3 nucleotides are TGCGCCAGCAGCCCCTCGAGAATGGGCAATCAGCCCCAGCATTTT.

The chain links TRBV12-3 or TRBV12-4 to TRBJ2-5; 10 positions agree with TRBD1. The V segment lost 1 base and the J segment 5 bases; nucleotides outside the gene matches: 7. The CDR3 extends over 16 amino acids. Here the CDR3 DNA reads TGTGCCAGCAGTTTAGGACAGGGGGCGCGAGTGGAGACCCAGTACTTC. This translates into CASSLGQGARVETQYF.

This clonotype was recorded many times. The chain uses TRBV29-1 and TRBJ1-2; unclear D gene. The CDR3 runs to 14 residues. V gave up 3 bases and J gave up 6 bases, with 17 bases separating them. Germline assignment: CDR1 SQVTM and CDR2 ANQGSEA. Here the CDR3 reads CSVDPPTRAHGYTF. In DNA, the CDR3 is TGCAGCGTTGACCCACCGACTCGGGCCCATGGCTACACCTTC.

This chain links TRBV19 with TRBJ2-6; D gene unclear. Germline lookup yields CDR1 LNHDA and CDR2 SQIVND (reference sequence). V lost 5 bases and J lost 1, with 6 bases in between. The CDR3 is 14 amino acids. The DNA of the CDR3 is TGTGCCAGTAGTTTTCCGTCTGGGGCCAACGTCCTGACTTTC. This codes for CASSFPSGANVLTF.

The chain couples TRBV15 to TRBJ2-1, with D possibly TRBD2 on 5 matching bases. The CDR3 totals 16 residues. CDR1 and CDR2 from the germline V gene are LNHNV and YYDKDF (reference sequence). Trimming left V 2 bases short and J 3 bases short, with 14 bases between. CDR3: CATSRPRGLVYNEQFF. The CDR3 DNA is TGTGCCACCAGCAGACCCCGGGGTTTAGTCTACAATGAGCAGTTCTTC.

The V and J genes are TRBV7-9 and TRBJ2-3, with 9 nucleotides matching TRBD1. CDR3 size: 14 residues. Germline V gene data show CDR1 as SEHNR and CDR2 as FQNEAQ (reference sequence). V lost 4 bases and J lost 6; bases outside the gene matches: 5. DNA for the CDR3: TGTGCCAGCAGCTCCGACAGGGGGGCCGATACGCAGTATTTT. This translates into CASSSDRGADTQYF.

This clonotype has a handful of counts. The chain links TRBV20-1 to TRBJ2-3, with D perhaps TRBD2 (6 bases). Germline values: CDR1 DFQATT, CDR2 SNEGSKA (reference sequence). This CDR3 contains 14 residues. V was clipped by 3 bases and J by 5 bases, with 15 bases between them. CDR3 protein: CSASGRRGEDTQYF. The DNA for the CDR3 is TGCAGTGCTAGCGGGCGGAGGGGAGAAGATACGCAGTATTTT.

This clonotype was seen at least ten times. V usage is TRBV4-1 and J usage is TRBJ2-7; either TRBD1 or TRBD2 may fit D (5 bases each). Germline V gene lookup returns CDR1 MGHRA and CDR2 YSYEKL. The V gene lost 0 bases and the J gene lost 3 bases, with 6 bases spanning the gap. The CDR3 extends over 13 amino acids. The CDR3 reads CASSQDGGYEQYF. Here the CDR3 DNA reads TGCGCCAGCAGCCAAGATGGGGGCTACGAGCAGTACTTC.

CDR3 nucleotides: TGTGCCAGCAGTGAGGAGGTAGCGGGAGATTTCTGGAACAATGAGCAGTTCTTC. Its protein is CASSEEVAGDFWNNEQFF. The chain recombines TRBV6-1 with TRBJ2-1, with 9 bases identical to TRBD2. Germline values: CDR1 MNHNS, CDR2 SASEGT. Unmatched junction bases numbered 14, after V lost 3 bases and J lost 5 bases. The CDR3 loop spans 18 amino acids.

DNA for the CDR3: TGTGCCAGCAGCCAATGGGGATCCTACGAGCAGTACTTC. Protein product: CASSQWGSYEQYF. The genes are TRBV14 and TRBJ2-7, with unresolved D. This CDR3 has 13 residues. CDR1 and CDR2 (germline): SGHDN, FVKESK. V was pared by 2 bases and J by 1 base, with 6 bases between.

The chain is built from TRBV5-1 and TRBJ1-1; D is undetermined. This CDR3 comprises 15 residues. Trimming removed 4 bases from V and 3 bases from J, with 16 bases in between. Germline CDR1 SGHRS, CDR2 YFSETQ. As DNA, the CDR3 is TGCGCCAGCAGCCCAGACCGGTTCAGCTACACTGAAGCTTTCTTT. This codes for CASSPDRFSYTEAFF.

This clonotype was detected a few times. V gene TRBV5-1 combines with J gene TRBJ2-4; unclear D gene. The CDR3 extends over 14 amino acids. Trimming took 4 bases from V and 0 from J, leaving 8 bases between them. CDR1 and CDR2 (germline): SGHRS, YFSETQ. The CDR3 loop reads CASSQSLAKNIQYF. Written as DNA, the CDR3 is TGCGCCAGCAGCCAAAGCTTAGCCAAAAACATTCAGTACTTC.

The V and J genes are TRBV10-3 and TRBJ1-6; D perhaps matches TRBD1 (5 bases). CDR3 size: 13 residues. The germline V gene has CDR1 ENHRY and CDR2 SYGVKD. V was trimmed by 10 bases and J by 7 bases, leaving 14 bases between them. CDR3 nucleotide sequence: TGTGCCACCATGACAGCCCAGAATTCACCCCTCCACTTT. It specifies CATMTAQNSPLHF.

In this sample, this clonotype turned up a few times. V is TRBV5-1 and J is TRBJ2-2; a weak D match, TRBD1 (5 bases). Germline CDR1 and CDR2: SGHRS and YFSETQ. The CDR3 length is 13 residues. Trimming stripped 6 bases from V and 8 bases from J, with 14 bases between. The CDR3 bases are TGCGCCAGCACGACTTCGCCAGGGGGGGAGCTGTTTTTT. The encoded protein is CASTTSPGGELFF.

The chain recombines TRBV6-1 with TRBJ1-6, with a tentative D call TRBD1 (5 bases). The CDR3 spans 15 residues. The germline V gene encodes CDR1 MNHNS and CDR2 SASEGT. V dropped 3 bases and J dropped 8 bases, with 14 bases sitting between them. CDR3 DNA sequence: TGTGCCAGCAGTGACGTGGGGGAGCCGTATTCACCCCTCCACTTT. Amino acid sequence: CASSDVGEPYSPLHF.

This chain joins TRBV7-9 and TRBJ1-2; 8 bases map to TRBD1. This CDR3 has 14 residues. Trimming took 5 bases from V and 3 from J; bases not matched to a gene: 5. Germline V gives CDR1 SEHNR, CDR2 FQNEAQ (reference sequence). The CDR3 reads CASSRTQGDYGYTF. The CDR3 bases are TGTGCCAGCAGCCGGACACAGGGGGACTATGGCTACACCTTC.

This clonotype was detected a few times. The CDR3 coding sequence is TGTGCCAGCAGTTTGACAGGGCGGAGTGGCTACACCTTC. It specifies CASSLTGRSGYTF. This chain links TRBV12-3 or TRBV12-4 with TRBJ1-2; 7 bases match TRBD1. CDR3 length equals 13 residues. V trimming: 3 bases; J trimming: 7 bases; junction bases outside the gene matches: 5.

This clonotype was observed a handful of times. This rearrangement joins TRBV7-6 to TRBJ1-1, with no clear D. Germline V lookup: CDR1 SGHVS, CDR2 FNYEAQ. Trimming removed 6 bases at V and 1 base at J, with 15 bases between. This CDR3 spans 15 amino acids. The CDR3 bases are TGTGCCAGCAGTTCTAGACTGGGAGGGAACACTGAAGCTTTCTTT. It yields the protein CASSSRLGGNTEAFF.

There are a few counts of this clonotype. The chain combines TRBV5-1 with TRBJ1-5, with D uncertain. V lost 5 bases to trimming and J lost 4 bases, with 13 bases between them. The CDR3 has 14 amino acids. Germline CDR1 SGHRS, CDR2 YFSETQ. CDR3 sequence: CASRPSTANQPQHF. CDR3 in DNA: TGCGCCAGCAGGCCTTCGACCGCAAATCAGCCCCAGCATTTT.

This clonotype appeared a few times. The chain uses TRBV4-1 and TRBJ2-7; D is unresolved. There are 16 residues in the CDR3. CDR1 and CDR2 from the germline V gene are MGHRA and YSYEKL. The germline V and J ends were trimmed by 0 bases and 0 bases, with 12 bases remaining between them. The CDR3 DNA reads TGCGCCAGCAGCCAAGATCCAGCATTGAGCTCCTACGAGCAGTACTTC. It specifies CASSQDPALSSYEQYF.

The chain is built from TRBV27 and TRBJ1-1; a possible D gene is TRBD1 (5 bases). The CDR3 is 14 amino acids. Trimming left V 4 bases short and J 7 bases short, with 16 bases between. CDR1 and CDR2 (germline): MNHEY, SMNVEV (reference sequence). Here the CDR3 DNA reads TGTGCCAGCAGTTCCCCGGGGGTCCCCGATGAAGCTTTCTTT. Translating gives CASSSPGVPDEAFF.